Following are 29 T cell receptor beta chains from one sample sequenced in a study of radiation and T cells in renal cell carcinoma. Sequencing was performed with immunoSEQ multiplex PCR; in TCRdb, only in-frame clones are kept and a portion is missing. The table lists roughly 58,000 clones, over 65% of them singletons, with 6% to 7% in the top ten. Time point specified: blood 4 weeks post-SBRT, at nephrectomy. Stated treatment: 15 Gy SBRT to primary tumor, nephrectomy 4 weeks later. The sequences come from blood, collected from a patient whose treatment included radiotherapy and nephrectomy. The receptor set was obtained from a man aged 60 to 69 with renal cell carcinoma.

This clone was seen a handful of times. V gene TRBV18 combines with J gene TRBJ2-7, with TRBD1 matching over 8 bases. The CDR3 runs to 14 residues. The J segment lost 8 bases and the V segment lost 0 bases, leaving 6 bases of the junction unmatched. Germline loops: CDR1 KGHSH, CDR2 LQKENI. The CDR3 region has the DNA TGTGCCAGCTCACCACCTTTAGGCAGGGGGCAGCAGTACTTC. Its protein product is CASSPPLGRGQQYF.

This clone was seen a handful of times. The V and J genes are TRBV29-1 and TRBJ1-1, with D possibly matching TRBD1 (6 bases). CDR3 length: 16 amino acids. Germline V lookup: CDR1 SQVTM, CDR2 ANQGSEA. V was trimmed by 4 bases and J by 0 bases, leaving 18 bases between them. CDR3 nucleotides: TGCAGCGTTGTATCTGGACAGCTACTTTTGAACACTGAAGCTTTCTTT. This codes for CSVVSGQLLLNTEAFF. The full variable domain, with the rest looked up from reference TRBV29-1 and TRBJ1-1, is SAVISQKPSRDICQRGTSLTIQCQVDSQVTMMFWYRQQPGQSLTLIATANQGSEATYESGFVIDKFPISRPNLTFSTLTVSNMSPEDSSIYLCSVVSGQLLLNTEAFFGQGTRLTVV.

The V gene is TRBV25-1, the J gene TRBJ2-7; 11 bases are a match to TRBD1. V lost 4 bases to trimming and J lost 5 bases; unmatched junction nucleotides: 7. This CDR3 spans 15 amino acids. The V gene's germline CDR1 is MGHDK and CDR2 SYGVNS. This CDR3 reads CASSGTGGAVDEQYV. The CDR3 bases are TGTGCCAGCAGTGGGACAGGGGGCGCGGTGGACGAGCAGTACGTC.

The V gene is TRBV9, the J gene TRBJ1-1; D remains ambiguous. Germline-derived CDR1 and CDR2 are SGDLS and YYNGEE. The CDR3 contains 14 residues. Between the trimmed V and J ends, which lost 2 bases and 0 bases, there was a span of 8 bases. The CDR3 is CASSVTGLNTEAFF. CDR3 sequence (DNA): TGTGCCAGCAGCGTTACCGGATTGAACACTGAAGCTTTCTTT.

This rearrangement joins TRBV29-1 to TRBJ1-5, with a possible D match to TRBD1 (6 bases). Germline assignment: CDR1 SQVTM and CDR2 ANQGSEA. This CDR3 has 15 residues. V was clipped by 4 bases and J by 1 base, with 14 bases between them. CDR3 protein: CSVAEQGTSNQPQHF. DNA of the CDR3: TGCAGCGTTGCGGAACAGGGCACAAGCAATCAGCCCCAGCATTTT.

This clone was counted between two and nine times. The sample has other DNA sequences that encode this CDR3 too. The chain links TRBV7-2 to TRBJ1-1; no clear D gene. The V gene lost 5 bases and the J gene lost 0 bases, with 16 bases spanning the gap. CDR3 length equals 16 residues. Germline V CDR1 and CDR2: SGHTA, FQGNSA. Written as DNA, the CDR3 is TGTGCCAGCAGCCGCTTCCCTAGGACTGTGAACACTGAAGCTTTCTTT. Protein: CASSRFPRTVNTEAFF.

This rearrangement joins TRBV6-5 to TRBJ1-2; TRBD1 matches at 8 bases. Looked up from germline, CDR1 is MNHEY and CDR2 is SVGAGI. This CDR3 is built from 15 residues. Trimming removed 5 bases from V and 3 bases from J; junction bases left unmatched: 8. CDR3 coding DNA: TGTGCCAGCAGTGGCTTGGACAGGGCCTACTATGGCTACACCTTC. Protein: CASSGLDRAYYGYTF.

This sequence joins TRBV5-4 and TRBJ1-2, with 9 bases lining up with TRBD1. Germline values: CDR1 SGHNT, CDR2 YYREEE (reference sequence). The V and J ends lost 0 bases and 8 bases, in that order; junction bases with no gene match: 14. The CDR3 extends over 17 amino acids. The DNA of the CDR3 is TGTGCCAGCAGCTTGGGGGGACAGGGTCTATCCCCGGGAGGCTACACCTTC. This gives the protein CASSLGGQGLSPGGYTF.

The rearrangement uses TRBV29-1 and TRBJ2-1; D ambiguous. The CDR3 runs 13 residues. CDR1 is SQVTM, CDR2 ANQGSEA, per germline. Between the trimmed V and J ends, which lost 3 bases and 7 bases, there was a span of 13 bases. The CDR3 spells CSVERPARNEQFF. CDR3 nucleotide sequence: TGCAGCGTTGAGAGGCCCGCTCGGAATGAGCAGTTCTTC.

V is TRBV27 and J is TRBJ1-2, with a tentative D call TRBD1 (6 bases). CDR1 is MNHEY, CDR2 SMNVEV, per germline (reference sequence). This CDR3 has 14 amino acids. V lost 6 bases, J lost 4 bases, and 15 bases lay in between. The CDR3 region has the DNA TGTGCCAGCAGGTCCCTCGGGGGCGGCTATGGCTACACCTTC. Its protein product is CASRSLGGGYGYTF.

This clone was counted once. The chain couples TRBV27 to TRBJ2-3; D perhaps matches TRBD1 (6 bases). The ends were cut back, 1 base at V and 5 bases at J, with 16 bases in the middle. This CDR3 comprises 16 residues. The germline V gene encodes CDR1 MNHEY and CDR2 SMNVEV (reference sequence). The CDR3 is CASSLLGGYQGDTQYF. In nucleotides, the CDR3 is TGTGCCAGCAGTTTATTAGGGGGTTATCAGGGAGATACGCAGTATTTT.

This clone was counted between two and nine times. V is TRBV19 and J is TRBJ2-4; D is tentatively TRBD1 or TRBD2 (5 bases each). Germline assignment: CDR1 LNHDA and CDR2 SQIVND (reference sequence). This CDR3 spans 15 amino acids. V dropped 7 bases and J dropped 8 bases, with 21 bases sitting between them. The CDR3 protein is CASNPTGWGKDIQYF. CDR3 bases: TGTGCCAGTAATCCGACCGGGTGGGGGAAGGACATTCAGTACTTC.

CDR3: CASSEVWGEIYNEQFF. The CDR3 DNA reads TGTGCCAGCAGTGAAGTTTGGGGGGAGATCTACAATGAGCAGTTCTTC. This rearrangement joins TRBV6-1 to TRBJ2-1; TRBD2 might be the D (6 bases). This CDR3 spans 16 amino acids. Germline-derived CDR1 and CDR2 are MNHNS and SASEGT. Trimming cost V 1 base and J 3 bases, with 13 bases left between them.

This clone occurred once. The rearrangement links TRBV5-6 to TRBJ2-7, with 10 bases that match TRBD1. There are 17 residues in the CDR3. V dropped 4 bases and J dropped 6; count of bases not matched to a gene: 16. CDR1 SGHDT and CDR2 YYEEEE come from the germline V gene. CDR3 amino acids: CASSQLGGVTGGSEQYF. DNA for the CDR3: TGTGCCAGCAGCCAACTAGGAGGCGTGACAGGGGGCTCCGAGCAGTACTTC.

This chain connects TRBV6-6 to TRBJ1-2; perhaps TRBD1 as D (5 bases). Trimming shortened V by 10 bases and J by 4 bases, and 10 bases separated the two germline ends. Germline V gives CDR1 MNHNY, CDR2 SVGAGI (reference sequence). CDR3 length: 11 residues. The CDR3 DNA reads TGTGCCACCTCGGACACCTATGGCTACACCTTC. Translation: CATSDTYGYTF.

This clone was observed a single time. V usage is TRBV4-1 and J usage is TRBJ2-7; no clear D. The germline gives CDR1 MGHRA, CDR2 YSYEKL. This CDR3 is built from 13 residues. Trimming left V 0 bases short and J 2 bases short, with 5 bases between. The CDR3 loop reads CASSQDTAYEQYV. Here the CDR3 DNA reads TGCGCCAGCAGCCAAGATACAGCCTACGAGCAGTACGTC.

The rearrangement joins TRBV6-6 to TRBJ2-5; the D is unclear. Germline assignment: CDR1 MNHNY and CDR2 SVGAGI (reference sequence). The CDR3 spans 15 residues. Trimming cost V 0 bases and J 1 base, with 9 bases left between them. CDR3: CASSYSKGTQETQYF. As DNA, the CDR3 is TGTGCCAGCAGTTACTCGAAGGGAACCCAAGAGACCCAGTACTTC.

This sequence joins TRBV9 and TRBJ2-3, with TRBD2 matching 10 bases. Germline CDR1 and CDR2: SGDLS and YYNGEE. CDR3 size: 17 residues. Losses at the gene ends were 0 bases for V and 3 bases for J; bases not matched to a gene: 7. The CDR3 bases are TGTGCCAGCAGCGTAGAGCCTAGCGGGAGAGCTACAGATACGCAGTATTTT. Its translation is CASSVEPSGRATDTQYF.

The V and J genes are TRBV19 and TRBJ2-3; D gene uncertain. V lost 2 bases, J lost 4 bases, and 10 bases lay in between. CDR3 length: 14 amino acids. Per germline, CDR1 LNHDA and CDR2 SQIVND (reference sequence). CDR3 loop: CASSIQSSPDTQYF. In DNA form, the CDR3 reads TGTGCCAGTAGTATACAATCCAGCCCAGATACGCAGTATTTT.

Of note for this clone: A junction end diverges from the germline sequence, so it may reflect a read error. The chain combines TRBV6-1 with TRBJ2-5; TRBD2 is a possible D gene (6 bases). CDR1 is MNHNS, CDR2 SASEGT, per germline. There are 14 residues in the CDR3. CDR3 nucleotide sequence: TGTGCCATCAGTGATGGAGGGGCGTGGGAGACCCAGTACTTC. Translating it yields CAISDGGAWETQYF.

This clone is a singleton in its sample. This sequence joins TRBV19 and TRBJ1-2, with 11 bases identical to TRBD1. The CDR3 length is 15 residues. Germline CDR1 LNHDA, CDR2 SQIVND (reference sequence). The trim removed 2 bases at V and 6 bases at J, leaving 5 bases unmatched. In DNA, the CDR3 is TGTGCCAGTAGTATAACCGGGACAGGGGGAGATGGCTACACCTTC. Translation gives CASSITGTGGDGYTF.

The rearrangement joins TRBV7-2 to TRBJ1-2; tentative D call: TRBD1 (5 bases). The CDR3 covers 13 residues. Germline V gives CDR1 SGHTA, CDR2 FQGNSA. The V gene lost 2 bases and the J gene lost 7 bases, with 11 bases spanning the gap. CDR3 bases: TGTGCCAGCAGCTTATCCTCAGGGACTGGCTACACCTTC. This translates into CASSLSSGTGYTF.

The V gene is TRBV21-1, the J gene TRBJ1-1. TRBV21-1 is a pseudogene segment. This CDR3 has 13 amino acids. The CDR3 region is CASEGREPGGAFF. In DNA form, the CDR3 reads TGTGCCAGCGAGGGGAGGGAGCCCGGTGGAGCTTTCTTT.

The J gene is TRBJ2-1, the V gene TRBV6-5; 8 bases are a match to TRBD1. The CDR3 is made up of 13 amino acids. Germline V CDR1 and CDR2: MNHEY, SVGAGI. V lost 10 bases to trimming and J lost 4 bases; unmatched junction nucleotides: 6. The CDR3 reads CATTGTGYNEQFF. The CDR3 bases are TGTGCCACAACCGGGACAGGTTACAATGAGCAGTTCTTC.

At least ten counts were recorded for this clone. This chain joins TRBV7-6 and TRBJ1-2, with D unclear. The germline V gene has CDR1 SGHVS and CDR2 FNYEAQ. Trimming shortened V by 1 base and J by 3 bases, and 15 bases separated the two germline ends. The CDR3 length is 16 residues. CDR3 bases: TGTGCCAGCAGCTTAGGCCGGTGGGGTAGAGACTATGGCTACACCTTC. Its protein is CASSLGRWGRDYGYTF.

The V call is TRBV7-2, the J call TRBJ2-1; 7 bases are a match to TRBD2. J gave up 6 bases and V 5 bases, and 19 bases lay outside the gene matches. Germline V gene sequence: CDR1 SGHTA, CDR2 FQGNSA. The CDR3 extends over 18 amino acids. CDR3 sequence reads: CASSPPPRLLVAGNEQFF. For the CDR3, the DNA is TGTGCCAGCAGCCCACCCCCCCGATTATTGGTAGCGGGCAATGAGCAGTTCTTC. The full variable domain, rest sourced from reference TRBV7-2 and TRBJ2-1, is GAGVSQSPSNKVTEKGKDVELRCDPISGHTALYWYRQSLGQGLEFLIYFQGNSAPDKSGLPSDRFSAERTGGSVSTLTIQRTQQEDSAVYLCASSPPPRLLVAGNEQFFGPGTRLTVL.

This chain joins TRBV7-6 and TRBJ2-4; no firm D call. V was trimmed by 1 base and J by 6 bases, leaving 10 bases between them. Germline CDR1 is SGHVS and CDR2 is FNYEAQ. This CDR3 spans 14 amino acids. CDR3 nucleotide sequence: TGTGCCAGCAGCTTAGGTGGAGTGGGAAACATTCAGTACTTC. Protein: CASSLGGVGNIQYF.

This clone was seen once. The genes are TRBV6-4 and TRBJ2-1; 15 nucleotides match TRBD2. Trimming took 0 bases from V and 2 from J; bases not matched to a gene: 5. There are 19 residues in the CDR3. Germline V CDR1 and CDR2: MRHNA, SNTAGT. The CDR3 here is CASSDSPGLAGGTYNEQFF. The CDR3 DNA sequence: TGTGCCAGCAGTGACTCCCCGGGACTAGCGGGAGGAACCTACAATGAGCAGTTCTTC.

V gene TRBV29-1 combines with J gene TRBJ2-2, with a tentative D call TRBD2 (6 bases). Germline V gene data show CDR1 as SQVTM and CDR2 as ANQGSEA. The length of the CDR3 is 14 residues. Trimming shortened V by 6 bases and J by 6 bases, and 17 bases separated the two germline ends. This CDR3 is CSVGDLTTSGELFF. The CDR3 DNA is TGCAGCGTGGGGGACTTGACCACGTCCGGGGAGCTGTTTTTT.